The entry below describes one T cell receptor (beta chain). This clone occurred a few times. There is no known antigen for this receptor. Qualities for individual bases were not recorded, and no much larger clone is one base off. This specimen's time point label, interpreted: roughly 23 months on ibrutinib. For TCR beta library preparation, approximately 2 micrograms of genomic DNA were extracted from the cryopreserved PBMCs. Longitudinal blood samples from CLL patients on ibrutinib monotherapy were analyzed using high-throughput TCR beta sequencing. Patients were enrolled in a phase 2 open-label single-center ibrutinib monotherapy trial. The sample belongs to a study of cytotoxic CD8 clonotypes in ibrutinib-treated CLL (dated by TCRdb to the early 2020s). Turning to the overall study: The cohort was composed of under 12 relapsed/refractory and about 15 treatment-naive patients; IGHV unmutated status was identified in around 17 patients. An average of roughly 250,000 productive templates and approximately 91,000 productive rearrangements was obtained per sample. Partial responses were observed in approximately 24 patients and complete responses in 2; after a median follow-up of around 68 months, remission was maintained in around 14 patients and progression was observed in about twelve. Of the approximately 87 people in the trial, approximately 24 had longitudinal samples available. Response samples were obtained after a median of around 11 months of treatment, with a range of roughly 6 to 40 months. Cryopreserved peripheral blood mononuclear cells were obtained prior to treatment, at the time of response, and at either disease progression or sustained remission. Every sample from remission and from progressive disease was obtained while the patients were still on ibrutinib. Results the study describes overall, beyond this receptor: At baseline, clonality was higher than in age-matched healthy donors and showed a strong correlation with circulating CD8+ T-cell counts. Sampling times were not matched between patients in sustained remission and patients whose disease was progressing, and lymph node repertoires were not examined. Clonality increased at ibrutinib response, stayed stable in sustained remission, and fell back toward baseline at progression. Public clonotypes were found to be uncommon and were observed to contract or remain stable during treatment; the increase in clonality was shown to reflect expansion of private clonotypes at ibrutinib response.

Each clonotype received, on average, 10x coverage in deep resolution sequencing performed on a MiSeq, where the target depth lay between 1 in 1 million and 1 in 200,000 T cells. TCR beta libraries were generated with the immunoSEQ hsTCRB Kit. For the original study's pipeline: The data were analyzed with ImmunoSEQ Analyzer and ImmunoSEQ Data Assistant, and V, D and J gene assignments followed IMGT definitions. Clonality, with values ranging from 0 to 1, was calculated as one minus the normalized Shannon entropy of productive rearrangement frequencies. Only overrepresented clonotypes making up at least 0.05% of each patient's repertoire were included in the public clonotype analysis. Repertoires from about a dozen age-matched healthy donors in immuneACCESS were used as clonality controls. TCRdb provides this immuneACCESS table in a form limited to in-frame rearrangements. Some clones are lacking; in checked studies, under half of them reflect an unresolved V gene, and why the rest are absent is not known. V and J calls and clone size are given by that table; D and trimming were obtained from the DNA. Here the sample has nearly 50,000 clones; about three fifths occur a single time. The ten largest clones take up around 30% of the sample.

This receptor was taken from a human donor with chronic lymphocytic leukemia. The source material was PBMCs, sampled after 24 months of ibrutinib treatment.

For the CDR3, the sequence is CASSPRTGQGTEAFF. Read as DNA, the sequence is TGTGCCAGCAGCCCTCGGACAGGGCAGGGGACTGAAGCTTTCTTT. Here the chain combines TRBV7-9 and TRBJ1-1, with 8 bases aligning to TRBD1. Per the germline V gene (reference sequence), SEHNR is the CDR1 and FQNEAQ is the CDR2. Counted from cysteine to phenylalanine, this CDR3 has 15 amino acids. Left in the record is the CDR3 DNA by itself, 45 bases read in frame from the first base. Trimming removed 5 bases from V and 5 bases from J; the gene matches leave 10 bases unexplained.